The rows below give T cell receptor beta chains drawn from one sample of a study of blood T cell repertoires in COVID-19. The assay was immunoSEQ multiplex PCR, and TCRdb's table has in-frame clones only and misses some. Seen here are approximately 300,000 clones, approximately 84% observed once, and the top ten hold 8% to 13%. Sequencing was performed on PBMCs or T cells enriched from blood (not recorded which). The receptors stem from a woman under 30 who had recovered from COVID-19. The CDR3 runs from the conserved cysteine through the conserved F or W. D genes are given only for firm matches. Size values are once, few and many counts, or a class for expanded clones, and some rows have none.

V	J	size	D	CDR3	DNA
TRBV5-6	TRBJ1-2	-	TRBD1	CASSWIDRGYGYTF	TGTGCCAGCAGCTGGATAGACAGGGGCTATGGCTACACCTTC
TRBV19	TRBJ1-3	-	-	CASSKRAGTLSGNTIYF	TGTGCCAGTAGTAAAAGGGCAGGGACACTCTCTGGAAACACCATATATTTT
TRBV2	TRBJ2-7	-	TRBD2	CASTGGLAPPEQYF	TGTGCCAGCACTGGGGGACTAGCGCCCCCGGAGCAGTACTTC
TRBV14	TRBJ1-2	-	TRBD1	CASSQDRVIGYGYTF	TGTGCCAGCAGCCAGGACAGGGTTATTGGCTATGGCTACACCTTC
TRBV19	TRBJ2-7	-	TRBD1	CASSTGGQGNEQYF	TGTGCCAGCTCAACCGGGGGACAGGGAAACGAGCAGTACTTC
TRBV6-5	TRBJ2-7	-	-	CASSPQREVTYEQYF	TGTGCCAGCAGTCCCCAGCGTGAAGTCACCTACGAGCAGTACTTC
TRBV19	TRBJ2-7	-	-	CASSQGPSYEQYF	TGTGCCAGTAGCCAGGGGCCATCCTACGAGCAGTACTTC
TRBV19	TRBJ2-3	-	-	CASSKWTASSTDTQYF	TGTGCCAGTAGTAAGTGGACTGCTTCTAGCACAGATACGCAGTATTTT
TRBV27	TRBJ2-3	-	-	CASRPRSGAGTDTQYF	TGTGCCAGCAGGCCTCGTAGCGGAGCTGGCACAGATACGCAGTATTTT
TRBV28	TRBJ2-1	-	TRBD2	CASTMFPSGPHNEQFF	TGTGCCAGCACTATGTTTCCTAGCGGGCCACACAATGAGCAGTTCTTC
TRBV4-1	TRBJ2-1	-	TRBD1	CASSGRQGSPYNEQFF	TGCGCCAGCAGCGGTCGACAGGGGAGCCCCTACAATGAGCAGTTCTTC
TRBV3-1/TRBV3-2	TRBJ2-5	once	TRBD2	CASSTPLADPFQETQYF	TGTGCCAGCAGCACCCCCCTAGCGGACCCATTCCAAGAGACCCAGTACTTC
TRBV24-1	TRBJ2-1	-	TRBD2	CATSDSSGRSYNEQFF	TGTGCCACCAGTGATTCCAGCGGGAGGTCCTACAATGAGCAGTTCTTC
TRBV10-3	TRBJ2-2	once	-	CAISEWSEFDTGELFF	TGTGCCATCAGTGAGTGGTCGGAGTTCGACACCGGGGAGCTGTTTTTT
TRBV18	TRBJ1-4	once	TRBD1	CASSPTQGLSTNEKLFF	TGTGCCAGCTCCCCTACACAGGGGCTCTCAACTAATGAAAAACTGTTTTTT
TRBV7-3	TRBJ2-1	once	TRBD1	CASSLAGQGNEQFF	TGTGCCAGCAGCTTAGCCGGACAGGGAAATGAGCAGTTCTTC